A single sample gave rise to the 32 T cell receptor beta chains below, sequenced in a study of memory CD4+ T cells and cytomegalovirus serostatus. The sort gate was single viable CD3+CD4+CD8-CD45RO+ cells for memory CD4+ T cells. Sequencing was performed with immunoSEQ multiplex PCR; in TCRdb, only in-frame clones are kept and a portion is missing. Among roughly 50,000 clones listed, around three quarters were seen once. Material: memory CD4+ T cells from blood. These receptors were taken from an adult in good health and CMV-seronegative.

J is TRBJ1-6 and V is TRBV4-3; 8 bases fit TRBD1. CDR1 and CDR2 (germline): LGHNA, YSLEER. The CDR3 length is 15 residues. V lost 3 bases, J lost 9 bases, and 7 bases stayed unmatched. This CDR3 is CASSQAGGLGSPLHF. Written as DNA, the CDR3 is TGCGCCAGCAGCCAGGCAGGGGGCTTAGGTTCACCCCTCCACTTT.

The chain uses TRBV6-1 and TRBJ1-5; D is unresolved. Germline CDR1 reads MNHNS; CDR2 reads SASEGT. The CDR3 has 14 residues. The ends were cut back, 1 base at V and 2 bases at J, with 6 bases in the middle. CDR3 in DNA: TGTGCCAGCAGTGAAGGGCGGGGCAATCAGCCCCAGCATTTT. Protein product: CASSEGRGNQPQHF.

J is TRBJ1-2 and V is TRBV30, with D possibly matching TRBD1 (6 bases). V lost 2 bases and J lost 3, with 13 bases in between. The germline gives CDR1 GTSNPN, CDR2 SVGIG (reference sequence). The CDR3 has 14 residues. The chain's CDR3 is CAWSPLGGHYGYTF. CDR3 bases: TGTGCCTGGAGTCCCCTTGGGGGCCACTATGGCTACACCTTC.

The table lists this clone with a few counts. CDR3 DNA: TGTGCCAGCAGGGTGTTGGGGGGACAGAATGAGCAGTTCTTC. It codes for CASRVLGGQNEQFF. This chain connects TRBV5-6 to TRBJ2-1, with a possible D match to TRBD1 (7 bases). The CDR3 runs to 14 residues. Looked up from germline, CDR1 is SGHDT and CDR2 is YYEEEE. The V end was cut by 5 bases, the J end by 7 bases, with 16 bases between.

This sequence joins TRBV9 and TRBJ2-7; D is uncertain. Between the trimmed V and J ends, which lost 3 bases and 0 bases, there was a span of 13 bases. The CDR3 is 15 amino acids. CDR1 is SGDLS and CDR2 is YYNGEE in the germline V gene. The CDR3 here is CASSAHLDFSYEQYF. CDR3 nucleotide sequence: TGTGCCAGCAGCGCCCACTTAGATTTCTCCTACGAGCAGTACTTC.

This sequence joins TRBV6-1 and TRBJ2-7; TRBD2 might be the D (6 bases). V was cut by 5 bases and J by 4 bases, with 12 bases left in between. Germline lookup yields CDR1 MNHNS and CDR2 SASEGT. The CDR3 runs 13 residues. The CDR3, as DNA: TGTGCCAGCAGTCTGGGGGGTACATACGAGCAGTACTTC. It specifies CASSLGGTYEQYF.

This clone qualifies as medium-sized. The V and J genes are TRBV19 and TRBJ2-5; 8 bases fit TRBD1. Losses at the gene ends were 5 bases for V and 5 bases for J; bases not matched to a gene: 7. Germline-derived CDR1 and CDR2 are LNHDA and SQIVND (reference sequence). CDR3 length equals 14 residues. CDR3 nucleotide sequence: TGTGCCAGTAGTGTATACAGGGGGTCCGAGACCCAGTACTTC. Translated, it gives CASSVYRGSETQYF. Variable domain in full (rest from reference TRBV19 and TRBJ2-5): DGGITQSPKYLFRKEGQNVTLSCEQNLNHDAMYWYRQDPGQGLRLIYYSQIVNDFQKGDIAEGYSVSREKKESFPLTVTSAQKNPTAFYLCASSVYRGSETQYFGPGTRLLVL.

This chain joins TRBV7-2 and TRBJ2-1; D is perhaps TRBD1 (5 bases). This CDR3 is 15 amino acids long. CDR1 and CDR2 (germline): SGHTA, FQGNSA. V was cut by 2 bases and J by 4 bases, with 12 bases left in between. The CDR3 region is CASSLSRALYNEQFF. In DNA form, the CDR3 reads TGTGCCAGCAGCTTATCCAGGGCTCTATACAATGAGCAGTTCTTC.

The chain has TRBV10-3 and TRBJ1-2, with D maybe TRBD1 (6 bases). Trimming took off 2 bases at V and 7 bases at J, with 14 bases between the two ends. In germline, CDR1 is ENHRY, CDR2 SYGVKD. This CDR3 has 14 amino acids. The CDR3 loop reads CAISEERGVRGYTF. CDR3 in DNA: TGTGCCATCAGTGAGGAAAGGGGGGTTCGTGGCTACACCTTC.

This sequence joins TRBV28 and TRBJ2-7, with TRBD2 matching 11 bases. From germline, CDR1 is MDHEN and CDR2 SYDVKM. The trim removed 5 bases at V and 0 bases at J, leaving 9 bases unmatched. CDR3 length: 17 residues. The CDR3 protein is CASSPAILAGASYEQYF. As DNA, the CDR3 is TGTGCCAGCAGTCCTGCTATACTAGCGGGAGCCTCCTACGAGCAGTACTTC.

In DNA form, the CDR3 reads TGTGCCAGCAGCTTCCAGGGGACTGAAGCTTTCTTT. Protein: CASSFQGTEAFF. The chain uses TRBV7-3 and TRBJ1-1, with D tentatively TRBD1 (6 bases). The CDR3 totals 12 residues. The germline gives CDR1 SGHTA, CDR2 FQGTGA. The V end was cut by 3 bases, the J end by 5 bases, with 7 bases between.

J is TRBJ2-5 and V is TRBV19, with D possibly being TRBD1 or TRBD2 (5 bases each). The V end was cut by 7 bases, the J end by 4 bases, with 19 bases between. The germline V gene has CDR1 LNHDA and CDR2 SQIVND (reference sequence). The CDR3 runs 15 residues. The CDR3 DNA reads as TGTGCCAGTACTGGGGGAATGAGGATGGGAGAGACCCAGTACTTC. Translated: CASTGGMRMGETQYF.

This clone was found a few times. The rearrangement joins TRBV4-1 to TRBJ1-2; D may be TRBD1 (5 bases). Germline CDR1 and CDR2: MGHRA and YSYEKL. This CDR3 is 16 amino acids long. The ends were cut back, 4 bases at V and 6 bases at J, with 21 bases in the middle. The CDR3 sequence: CASSLPTGLQGHGYTF. As DNA, the CDR3 is TGCGCCAGCAGCCTACCCACGGGGCTCCAGGGCCATGGCTACACCTTC.

The chain employs TRBV15 and TRBJ1-2; TRBD1 might be the D (5 bases). The V end was cut by 8 bases, the J end by 5 bases, with 12 bases between. The CDR3 runs 12 residues. Germline CDR1 LNHNV, CDR2 YYDKDF (reference sequence). This CDR3 reads CATSTEHYGYTF. DNA for the CDR3: TGTGCCACCTCGACAGAGCATTATGGCTACACCTTC.

The gene calls are TRBV4-3 and TRBJ1-1; 9 bases fit TRBD1. Trimming cost V 4 bases and J 4 bases; bases outside gene matches: 4. CDR1 LGHNA and CDR2 YSLEER come from the germline V gene. The CDR3 totals 14 residues. The CDR3 here is CASSLLQGATEAFF. The CDR3 coding sequence is TGCGCCAGCAGCCTCCTACAGGGGGCCACTGAAGCTTTCTTT.

The chain uses TRBV25-1 and TRBJ1-2; the D is unclear. Per germline, CDR1 MGHDK and CDR2 SYGVNS. The ends were cut back, 7 bases at V and 5 bases at J, with 8 bases in the middle. This CDR3 comprises 11 residues. CDR3 nucleotide sequence: TGTGCCAGCACCGGCGGGTATGGCTACACCTTC. Amino acid sequence: CASTGGYGYTF.

This clone occurred a few times. The chain joins TRBV5-1 to TRBJ2-7, with D maybe TRBD1 (6 bases). The ends were cut back, 2 bases at V and 7 bases at J, with 7 bases in the middle. This CDR3 has 11 amino acids. From germline, CDR1 is SGHRS and CDR2 YFSETQ. The CDR3 region has the DNA TGCGCCAGCAGCTTCACAGGGGAGCAGTACTTC. It encodes CASSFTGEQYF.

This chain connects TRBV28 to TRBJ2-7; 9 positions agree with TRBD1. In germline, CDR1 is MDHEN, CDR2 SYDVKM. This CDR3 comprises 14 residues. V gave up 4 bases and J gave up 5 bases; unmatched junction bases: 6. The DNA of the CDR3 is TGTGCCAGCAGTTCTCCGGACAGGGGTCACGAGCAGTACTTC. It encodes CASSSPDRGHEQYF.

The CDR3 coding sequence is TGTGCCAGCAGCCATCTGAGCCTGAACACTGAAGCTTTCTTT. This translates into CASSHLSLNTEAFF. The rearrangement links TRBV14 to TRBJ1-1, with unresolved D. CDR1 is SGHDN and CDR2 is FVKESK in the germline V gene. The CDR3 covers 14 residues. Trimming removed 3 bases from V and 0 bases from J, with 8 bases in between.

The chain is built from TRBV9 and TRBJ2-3, with 10 bases identical to TRBD2. In germline, CDR1 is SGDLS, CDR2 YYNGEE. The V gene end was trimmed by 1 base and the J gene end by 6 bases; junction bases not matched to a gene: 5. The CDR3 sequence is 15 residues long. CDR3 amino acids: CASSVRSGGVDTQYF. CDR3 nucleotides: TGTGCCAGCAGCGTACGAAGCGGGGGGGTTGATACGCAGTATTTT. The full variable domain, with the rest looked up from reference TRBV9 and TRBJ2-3, is DSGVTQTPKHLITATGQRVTLRCSPRSGDLSVYWYQQSLDQGLQFLIQYYNGEERAKGNILERFSAQQFPDLHSELNLSSLELGDSALYFCASSVRSGGVDTQYFGPGTRLTVL.

The chain combines TRBV6-5 with TRBJ1-3; possible D gene TRBD1, 5 bases. CDR1 and CDR2 from the germline V gene are MNHEY and SVGAGI. The germline V and J ends were trimmed by 2 bases and 0 bases, with 11 bases remaining between them. This CDR3 has 16 amino acids. CDR3: CASSYARASSGNTIYF. The CDR3 coding sequence is TGTGCCAGCAGTTACGCCAGGGCCAGCTCTGGAAACACCATATATTTT.

This clone was found once. V and J are TRBV9 and TRBJ2-4; D not certain. The CDR3 loop spans 15 amino acids. Looked up from germline, CDR1 is SGDLS and CDR2 is YYNGEE. Trimming cost V 0 bases and J 1 base, with 8 bases left between them. CDR3 DNA sequence: TGTGCCAGCAGCGTAGAAGGTTTTGCCAAAAACATTCAGTACTTC. Its translation: CASSVEGFAKNIQYF.

The CDR3 loop is CASTLLQSHSPLHF. The CDR3 bases are TGTGCCAGCACCTTACTTCAGTCCCATTCACCCCTCCACTTT. The chain employs TRBV6-6 and TRBJ1-6; no firm D call. Germline V gene data show CDR1 as MNHNY and CDR2 as SVGAGI (reference sequence). The V end was cut by 7 bases, the J end by 8 bases, with 15 bases between. The CDR3 is made up of 14 amino acids.

J is TRBJ2-1 and V is TRBV5-1; D is ambiguous. CDR3 length equals 13 residues. The V end lost 0 bases, the J end lost 5 bases, and 6 bases lay between the germline ends. Germline V gene sequence: CDR1 SGHRS, CDR2 YFSETQ. The CDR3 bases are TGCGCCAGCAGCTTGGCTACCAACAATGAGCAGTTCTTC. It is translated as CASSLATNNEQFF.

This clone occurred a few times. The chain uses TRBV6-5 and TRBJ1-1, with TRBD1 matching over 7 bases. The J segment lost 2 bases and the V segment lost 7 bases, leaving 7 bases of the junction unmatched. This CDR3 is built from 14 residues. The germline V gene has CDR1 MNHEY and CDR2 SVGAGI. The CDR3 nucleotides read TGTGCCAGCAATCGGCCAGGGGGTAACACTGAAGCTTTCTTT. It encodes CASNRPGGNTEAFF.

CDR3 sequence: CASSLRPGPSYEQYF. For the CDR3, the DNA is TGTGCCAGCAGTTTACGACCCGGGCCCTCCTACGAGCAGTACTTC. This chain joins TRBV27 and TRBJ2-7; the D is unclear. Trimming cost V 2 bases and J 0 bases, with 11 bases left between them. The V gene's germline CDR1 is MNHEY and CDR2 SMNVEV (reference sequence). The CDR3 has 15 amino acids.

The chain has TRBV11-2 and TRBJ2-1; the match to TRBD1 covers 11 bases. The J segment lost 8 bases and the V segment lost 6 bases, leaving 9 bases of the junction unmatched. Germline-derived CDR1 and CDR2 are SGHAT and FQNNGV. This CDR3 spans 15 amino acids. The DNA of the CDR3 is TGTGCCAGCAGTAAAACGGGACAGGGGGAATATGAGCAGTTCTTC. Translating gives CASSKTGQGEYEQFF.

V and J are TRBV7-2 and TRBJ2-7; 9 bases align to TRBD2. This CDR3 region has 15 residues. In germline, CDR1 is SGHTA, CDR2 FQGNSA. With 5 bases clipped from V and 2 bases from J, the junction kept 7 bases outside the gene matches. CDR3: CASSPQTSGTYEQYF. The CDR3 DNA reads TGTGCCAGCAGCCCTCAGACTAGCGGAACCTACGAGCAGTACTTC.

This clone appeared a few times. The chain combines TRBV19 with TRBJ1-1, with unresolved D. This CDR3 has 13 residues. Germline V CDR1 and CDR2: LNHDA, SQIVND (reference sequence). Trimming removed 7 bases from V and 0 bases from J, with 9 bases in between. CDR3 in DNA: TGTGCCAGTACGACCGGCATGAACACTGAAGCTTTCTTT. Amino acid sequence: CASTTGMNTEAFF. Supplemented by reference TRBV19 and TRBJ1-1, the full variable domain reads DGGITQSPKYLFRKEGQNVTLSCEQNLNHDAMYWYRQDPGQGLRLIYYSQIVNDFQKGDIAEGYSVSREKKESFPLTVTSAQKNPTAFYLCASTTGMNTEAFFGQGTRLTVV.

The chain uses TRBV28 and TRBJ1-1; D is undetermined. This CDR3 comprises 11 residues. Germline CDR1 MDHEN, CDR2 SYDVKM. With 2 bases removed from V and 7 bases from J, the gap between germline ends came to 5 bases. CDR3 sequence reads: CASSLIGEAFF. CDR3 nucleotide sequence: TGTGCCAGCAGTTTAATTGGTGAAGCTTTCTTT. Full variable domain (missing parts from reference TRBV28 and TRBJ1-1): DVKVTQSSRYLVKRTGEKVFLECVQDMDHENMFWYRQDPGLGLRLIYFSYDVKMKEKGDIPEGYSVSREKKERFSLILESASTNQTSMYLCASSLIGEAFFGQGTRLTVV.

The genes are TRBV2 and TRBJ2-5, with 9 bases aligning to TRBD1. Germline V gene sequence: CDR1 SNHLY, CDR2 FYNNEI. Trimming removed 4 bases from V and 4 bases from J; junction bases left unmatched: 13. The CDR3 has 17 residues. The DNA for the CDR3 is TGTGCCAGCAGTGCGCCGGGACAGGGAATCTTCAGAGAGACCCAGTACTTC. It codes for CASSAPGQGIFRETQYF. The full variable domain, with the rest looked up from reference TRBV2 and TRBJ2-5, is EPEVTQTPSHQVTQMGQEVILRCVPISNHLYFYWYRQILGQKVEFLVSFYNNEISEKSEIFDDQFSVERPDGSNFTLKIRSTKLEDSAMYFCASSAPGQGIFRETQYFGPGTRLLVL.

This clone turned up a few times. This sample includes further DNA sequences coding for the same CDR3. V usage is TRBV7-9 and J usage is TRBJ1-1; D not resolved. Germline assignment: CDR1 SEHNR and CDR2 FQNEAQ (reference sequence). There are 12 residues in the CDR3. V lost 1 base, J lost 7 bases, and 7 bases lay in between. The CDR3 DNA reads as TGTGCCAGCAGCTTAGAATGGAGTGAAGCTTTCTTT. Protein sequence: CASSLEWSEAFF.